Below, 2 T cell receptor beta chains from the same sample are listed, as sequenced in a study of a mutant IDH1 vaccine in newly diagnosed glioma (dated by TCRdb to the early 2020s). These TCRs are of unknown antigen specificity. Libraries were built with the immunoSEQ multiplex PCR assay. The table was pulled from immuneACCESS by TCRdb, which kept in-frame rearrangements only. Such tables lose some clones; where checked, under half of the loss comes from unresolved V genes, and the rest has no known cause. This sample lists 40,000 or so clones; less than 85% were detected once. 18% of the sample rests with the top ten. The time point label on this specimen signifies: week 47, end of study. Every vaccine dose consisted of 300 ug of a 20-mer mutant IDH1 peptide in Montanide, administered subcutaneously together with topical imiquimod. The sequenced sample was PBMCs, obtained from a glioma patient whose treatment included an IDH1 peptide vaccine. These receptors all stem from a man aged 18 to 29 with glioma. Some clones in this sample may be carry-over from other donors' samples.

V usage is TRBV29-1 and J usage is TRBJ1-2; D is undetermined. V gave up 1 base and J gave up 12 bases, with 21 bases separating them. The germline gives CDR1 SQVTM, CDR2 ANQGSEA. The CDR3 covers 14 residues. CDR3 residues: CSVEAHHTVESNTF. For the CDR3, the DNA is TGCAGCGTTGAAGCCCACCATACCGTTGAAAGTAACACCTTC.

The rearrangement uses TRBV4-1 and TRBJ1-1; 8 nucleotides match TRBD1. Trimming took 2 bases from V and 4 from J; bases not matched to a gene: 12. The germline V gene has CDR1 MGHRA and CDR2 YSYEKL. The length of the CDR3 is 17 residues. This chain's CDR3 is CASSQQGARRGSTEAFF. CDR3 coding DNA: TGCGCCAGCAGCCAACAGGGGGCGCGAAGAGGGAGCACTGAAGCTTTCTTT.